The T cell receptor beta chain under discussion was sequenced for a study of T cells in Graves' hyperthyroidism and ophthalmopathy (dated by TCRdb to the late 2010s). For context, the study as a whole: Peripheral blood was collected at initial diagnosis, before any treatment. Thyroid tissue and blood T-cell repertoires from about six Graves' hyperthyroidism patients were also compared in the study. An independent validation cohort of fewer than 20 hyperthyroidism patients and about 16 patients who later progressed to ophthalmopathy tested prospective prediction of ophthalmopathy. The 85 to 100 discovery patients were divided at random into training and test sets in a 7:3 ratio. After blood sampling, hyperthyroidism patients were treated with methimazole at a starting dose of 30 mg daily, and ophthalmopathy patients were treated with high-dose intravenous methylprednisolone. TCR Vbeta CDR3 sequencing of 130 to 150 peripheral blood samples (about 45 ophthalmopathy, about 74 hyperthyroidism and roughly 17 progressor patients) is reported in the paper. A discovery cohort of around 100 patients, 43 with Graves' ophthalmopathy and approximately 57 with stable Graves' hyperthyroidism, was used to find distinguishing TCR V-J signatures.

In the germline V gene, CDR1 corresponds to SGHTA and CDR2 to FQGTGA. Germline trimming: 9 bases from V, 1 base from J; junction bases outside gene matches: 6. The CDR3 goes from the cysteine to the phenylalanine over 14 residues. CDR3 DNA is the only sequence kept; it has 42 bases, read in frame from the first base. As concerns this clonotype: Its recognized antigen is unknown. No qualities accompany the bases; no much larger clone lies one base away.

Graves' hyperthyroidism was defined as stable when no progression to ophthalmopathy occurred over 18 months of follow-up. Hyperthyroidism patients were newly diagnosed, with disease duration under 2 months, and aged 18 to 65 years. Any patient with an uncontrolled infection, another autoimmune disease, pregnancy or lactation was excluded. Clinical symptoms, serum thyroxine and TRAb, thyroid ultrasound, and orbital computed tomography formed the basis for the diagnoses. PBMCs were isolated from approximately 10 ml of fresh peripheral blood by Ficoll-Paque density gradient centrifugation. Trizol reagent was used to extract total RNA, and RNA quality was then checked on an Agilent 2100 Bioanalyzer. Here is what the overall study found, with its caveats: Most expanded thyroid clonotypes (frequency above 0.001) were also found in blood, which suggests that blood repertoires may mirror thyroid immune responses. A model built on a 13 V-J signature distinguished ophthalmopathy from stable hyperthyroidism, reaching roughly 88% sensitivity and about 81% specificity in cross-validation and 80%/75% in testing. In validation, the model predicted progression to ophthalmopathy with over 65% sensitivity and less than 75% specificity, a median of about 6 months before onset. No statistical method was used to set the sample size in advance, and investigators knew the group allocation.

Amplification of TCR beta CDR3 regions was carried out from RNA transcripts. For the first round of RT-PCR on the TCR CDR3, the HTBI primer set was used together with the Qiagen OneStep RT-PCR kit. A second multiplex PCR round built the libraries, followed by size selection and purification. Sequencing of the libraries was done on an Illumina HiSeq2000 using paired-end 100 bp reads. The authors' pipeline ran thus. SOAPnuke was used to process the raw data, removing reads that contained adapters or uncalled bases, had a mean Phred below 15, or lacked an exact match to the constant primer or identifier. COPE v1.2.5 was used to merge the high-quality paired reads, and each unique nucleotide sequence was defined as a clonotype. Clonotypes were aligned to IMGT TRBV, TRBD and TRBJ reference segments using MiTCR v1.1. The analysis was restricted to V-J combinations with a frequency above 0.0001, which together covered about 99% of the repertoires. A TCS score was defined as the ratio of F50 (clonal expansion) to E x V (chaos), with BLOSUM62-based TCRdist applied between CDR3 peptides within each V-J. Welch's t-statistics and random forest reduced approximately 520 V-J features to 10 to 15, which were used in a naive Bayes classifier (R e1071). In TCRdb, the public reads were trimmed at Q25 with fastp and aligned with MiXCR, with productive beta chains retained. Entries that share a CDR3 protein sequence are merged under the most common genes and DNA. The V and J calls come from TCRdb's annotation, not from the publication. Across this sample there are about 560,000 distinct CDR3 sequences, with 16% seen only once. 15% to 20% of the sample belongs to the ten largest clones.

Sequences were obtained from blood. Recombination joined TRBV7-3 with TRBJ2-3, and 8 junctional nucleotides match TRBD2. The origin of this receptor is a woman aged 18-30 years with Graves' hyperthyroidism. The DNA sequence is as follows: TGTGCCAGGTCTAGCGGGTTACGCACAGATACGCAGTATTTT. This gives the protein CARSSGLRTDTQYF. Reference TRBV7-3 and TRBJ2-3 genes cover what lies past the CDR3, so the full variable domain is GAGVSQTPSNKVTEKGKYVELRCDPISGHTALYWYRQSLGQGPEFLIYFQGTGAADDSGLPNDRFFAVRPEGSVSTLKIQRTERGDSAVYLCARSSGLRTDTQYFGPGTRLTVL.